Listed below are T cell receptor beta chains from one sample, sequenced in a study of blood T cell repertoires in COVID-19. Assay: immunoSEQ multiplex PCR; the TCRdb copy retains only in-frame clones and omits some. The table has about 70,000 clones, roughly 86% seen once; the top ten hold roughly 3.9%. The sequencing sample was made of peripheral blood. The receptors originated from a man in his 70s with active COVID-19. The CDR3 runs from the conserved cysteine through the conserved F or W. D genes are given only for firm matches. Expanded clones get a size class; other rows say once, few or many, or leave the size out.

clone_size	v_call	j_call	d_call	cdr3_aa	cdr3_nt
.	TRBV19	TRBJ1-2	TRBD1	CASTWGPQGDYGYTF	TGTGCCAGTACCTGGGGGCCTCAGGGGGACTATGGCTACACCTTC
.	TRBV28	TRBJ2-7	TRBD2	CASGGRLAGSIHPYEQYF	TGTGCCAGCGGGGGGCGACTAGCGGGATCCATCCACCCATACGAGCAGTACTTC
.	TRBV5-1	TRBJ2-5	.	CASSSPGSQETQYF	TGCGCCAGCAGCTCGCCCGGGTCCCAAGAGACCCAGTACTTC
once	TRBV6-5	TRBJ2-1	TRBD2	CASSYRGTSGSYEQFF	TGTGCCAGCAGTTACCGCGGGACTAGCGGGAGCTATGAGCAGTTCTTC
.	TRBV27	TRBJ2-5	TRBD2	CASSRGGAVETQYF	TGTGCCAGCAGCCGCGGGGGGGCTGTGGAGACCCAGTACTTC
.	TRBV20-1	TRBJ2-3	.	CRLSSTDTQYF	TGCAGACTCTCAAGCACAGATACGCAGTATTTT
.	TRBV4-2	TRBJ1-1	.	CASSQGGGPMNTEAFF	TGTGCCAGCAGCCAAGGGGGGGGGCCAATGAACACTGAAGCTTTCTTT
.	TRBV19	TRBJ1-5	.	CASSTLTDQPQHF	TGTGCCAGTAGTACCCTGACAGATCAGCCCCAGCATTTT
.	TRBV10-3	TRBJ2-5	TRBD2	CAISGGSGETQYF	TGTGCCATCAGTGGCGGGAGTGGGGAGACCCAGTACTTC
.	TRBV11-3	TRBJ2-3	.	CASWGVSDTQYF	TGTGCCAGCTGGGGGGTTTCAGATACGCAGTATTTT
.	TRBV5-1	TRBJ1-1	TRBD1	CASSPPGQGVNTEAFF	TGCGCCAGCAGCCCACCGGGACAGGGGGTGAACACTGAAGCTTTCTTT
.	TRBV6-4	TRBJ2-3	TRBD2	CASSAEAGGPSYTQYF	TGTGCCAGCAGTGCCGAAGCGGGAGGGCCCTCTTATACGCAGTATTTT
.	TRBV19	TRBJ2-1	.	CASSSSPDSVQQFF	TGTGCCAGTAGTAGTAGCCCGGACAGCGTCCAGCAGTTCTTC
.	TRBV30	TRBJ2-6	.	CACRSGANVLTF	TGTGCCTGCCGCTCTGGGGCCAACGTCCTGACTTTC
.	TRBV19	TRBJ2-1	TRBD2	CASTIGGDLPWRWGSYNEQFF	TGTGCCAGTACCATTGGGGGGGACTTACCCTGGAGGTGGGGTTCCTACAATGAGCAGTTCTTC
.	TRBV30	TRBJ2-7	.	CAWNPFSGRYEQYF	TGTGCCTGGAACCCATTTAGCGGCCGCTACGAGCAGTACTTC
.	TRBV28	TRBJ1-2	.	CASSPLATGGYGYTF	TGTGCCAGCAGTCCCCTCGCGACAGGTGGCTATGGCTACACCTTC
.	TRBV7-9	TRBJ2-6	TRBD2	CASTTGGGRANVLTF	TGTGCCAGCACCACCGGGGGGGGCCGGGCCAACGTCCTGACTTTC
.	TRBV5-1	TRBJ2-3	TRBD2	CASRSSGAFPSSTDTQYF	TGCGCCAGCAGGTCTAGCGGGGCTTTTCCCTCTAGCACAGATACGCAGTATTTT
.	TRBV19	TRBJ2-1	.	CATWGEGRLNEQFF	TGTGCCACATGGGGAGAGGGGAGGCTCAATGAGCAGTTCTTC
.	TRBV7-2	TRBJ2-7	TRBD1	CASSPDRRSYEQYF	TGTGCCAGCAGCCCGGACAGGAGGTCCTACGAGCAGTACTTC
.	TRBV2	TRBJ2-5	TRBD2	CASRGTSGRPNYQETQYF	TGTGCCAGCAGGGGGACTAGCGGGAGGCCCAATTACCAAGAGACCCAGTACTTC
once	TRBV7-2	TRBJ2-3	TRBD2	CASSPRLGTASGGTDTQYF	TGTGCCAGCAGCCCCCGGTTGGGTACGGCTAGCGGCGGCACAGATACGCAGTATTTT
.	TRBV27	TRBJ1-2	.	CASSPTFGEYYGYTF	TGTGCCAGCAGTCCCACATTCGGGGAGTACTATGGCTACACCTTC
.	TRBV9	TRBJ1-6	TRBD1	CASSVEARGNSPLHF	TGTGCCAGCAGCGTAGAAGCCAGGGGGAATTCACCCCTCCACTTT
.	TRBV23-1	TRBJ2-7	TRBD2	CASSRGSGVYEQYF	TGCGCCAGCAGCCGGGGTAGCGGGGTCTACGAGCAGTACTTC
.	TRBV6-2/TRBV6-3	TRBJ2-7	.	CASSRRAGPYEQYF	TGTGCCAGCAGTAGGCGAGCGGGCCCCTACGAGCAGTACTTC
.	TRBV30	TRBJ2-2	TRBD2	CAWSVLGGYGELFF	TGTGCCTGGAGTGTACTGGGAGGGTATGGGGAGCTGTTTTTT
.	TRBV19	TRBJ2-3	.	CASSTLVGGSTDTQYF	TGTGCCAGTAGTACCCTCGTAGGAGGAAGCACAGATACGCAGTATTTT
.	TRBV18	TRBJ1-3	.	CASSPTGNPGNTIYF	TGTGCCAGCTCACCTACAGGGAACCCTGGAAACACCATATATTTT
.	TRBV5-1	TRBJ2-5	TRBD2	CASSFGGGQETQYF	TGCGCCAGCAGCTTCGGGGGAGGGCAAGAGACCCAGTACTTC
.	TRBV7-3	TRBJ2-3	TRBD2	CASSLRLAGGTDTQYF	TGTGCCAGCAGCTTAAGACTAGCGGGAGGTACAGATACGCAGTATTTT
.	TRBV19	TRBJ1-1	.	CASSPDRLSRTEAFF	TGTGCCAGTAGTCCCGACAGGTTGAGTCGCACTGAAGCTTTCTTT
.	TRBV29-1	TRBJ2-3	.	CSVAPGIQGSTDTQYF	TGCAGCGTTGCCCCCGGGATACAAGGGAGCACAGATACGCAGTATTTT
medium-sized	TRBV4-3	TRBJ2-1	TRBD2	CASGLGTSSYNEQFF	TGCGCCAGCGGGCTAGGGACTAGCTCCTACAATGAGCAGTTCTTC
.	TRBV9	TRBJ1-4	TRBD1	CASTQGVGEKLFF	TGTGCCAGCACACAGGGGGTCGGTGAAAAACTGTTTTTT
.	TRBV12-3/TRBV12-4	TRBJ1-6	.	CASSLRDSPLHF	TGTGCCAGCAGTTTGCGGGATTCACCCCTCCACTTT
.	TRBV11-2	TRBJ2-1	.	CASSLSREYNEQFF	TGTGCCAGCAGCTTATCCCGAGAGTACAATGAGCAGTTCTTC
.	TRBV6-2/TRBV6-3	TRBJ2-7	TRBD2	CASSPHGGGSTYEQYF	TGTGCCAGCAGCCCCCACGGGGGGGGGTCGACCTACGAGCAGTACTTC
.	TRBV28	TRBJ2-7	TRBD2	CASSSSGSGSSYEQYF	TGTGCCAGCAGTTCTAGCGGGAGCGGGAGCTCCTACGAGCAGTACTTC
.	TRBV5-1	TRBJ2-3	TRBD2	CASSPRTSGSDGAQYF	TGCGCCAGCAGCCCCCGGACTAGCGGGAGTGATGGGGCGCAGTATTTT
.	TRBV6-2/TRBV6-3	TRBJ2-3	.	CASSYTGQRALAADTQYF	TGTGCCAGCAGTTACACCGGGCAGCGGGCCCTCGCGGCAGATACGCAGTATTTT
.	TRBV11-3	TRBJ2-1	TRBD1	CASSLQGALGQFF	TGTGCCAGCAGCTTACAGGGGGCGTTAGGGCAGTTCTTC
.	TRBV11-3	TRBJ1-2	TRBD1	CASSSDRGPHYTF	TGTGCCAGCAGCAGCGACAGGGGCCCTCACTACACCTTC
.	TRBV28	TRBJ2-2	TRBD1	CASSTPTGVTGELFF	TGTGCCAGCAGTACCCCGACAGGGGTTACCGGGGAGCTGTTTTTT
.	TRBV9	TRBJ2-7	TRBD1	CASSPRTGISCEQYF	TGTGCCAGCAGCCCGCGGACAGGGATCTCCTGCGAGCAGTACTTC
.	TRBV6-2/TRBV6-3	TRBJ2-5	.	CASSLTRYQETQYF	TGTGCCAGCAGCCTCACTAGGTACCAAGAGACCCAGTACTTC
.	TRBV5-1	TRBJ2-6	.	CASSFGGAVGANVLTF	TGCGCCAGCAGCTTCGGCGGAGCCGTCGGGGCCAACGTCCTGACTTTC
.	TRBV19	TRBJ2-1	.	CASSIGLPNEQFF	TGTGCCAGTAGTATAGGGCTCCCCAATGAGCAGTTCTTC
few	TRBV19	TRBJ1-5	TRBD1	CASSTQGGARQPQHF	TGTGCCAGTAGTACCCAGGGGGGAGCGCGCCAGCCCCAGCATTTT